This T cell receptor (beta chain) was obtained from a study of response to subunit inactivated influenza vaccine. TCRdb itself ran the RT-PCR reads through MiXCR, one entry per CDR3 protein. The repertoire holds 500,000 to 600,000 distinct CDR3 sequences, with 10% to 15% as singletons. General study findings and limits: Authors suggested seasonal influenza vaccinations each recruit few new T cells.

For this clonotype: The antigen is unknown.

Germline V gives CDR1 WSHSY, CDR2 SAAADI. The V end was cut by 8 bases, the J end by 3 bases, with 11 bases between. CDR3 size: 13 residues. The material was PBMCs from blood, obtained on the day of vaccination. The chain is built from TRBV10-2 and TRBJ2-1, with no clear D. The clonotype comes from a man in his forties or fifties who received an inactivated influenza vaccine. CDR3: CASRYGVYNEQFF. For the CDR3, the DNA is TGCGCCAGCCGATATGGGGTCTACAATGAGCAGTTCTTC.